What follows are 28 T cell receptor beta chains derived from one specimen sequenced in a study of blood T cell repertoires in COVID-19. Measured with immunoSEQ multiplex PCR; TCRdb has only the in-frame clones, and not every one. Seen here are some 200,000 clones, about 88% observed once, and the top ten hold approximately 1.6%. Material: peripheral blood. The receptors were gathered from a man aged 65-85 years with acute or convalescent COVID-19.

CDR3: CASSHSKPNYGYTF. As DNA, the CDR3 is TGTGCCAGCAGCCACTCCAAGCCTAACTATGGCTACACCTTC. The V and J genes are TRBV3-1 (or the pseudogene TRBV3-2) and TRBJ1-2; D unclear. The CDR3 extends over 14 amino acids. V shed 3 bases and J shed 0 bases, with 8 bases lying between them. Germline V lookup: CDR1 LGHDT, CDR2 YNNKEL (reference sequence).

This clone was observed once. V usage is TRBV30 and J usage is TRBJ2-3, with D tentatively TRBD1 (6 bases). CDR1 is GTSNPN and CDR2 is SVGIG in the germline V gene (reference sequence). V lost 3 bases and J 4 bases, leaving 20 bases between the germline ends. The CDR3 length is 16 residues. CDR3 in DNA: TGTGCCTGGAGCCTACCCGGCCAACAGGGCCCAGATACGCAGTATTTT. Protein: CAWSLPGQQGPDTQYF.

The chain is built from TRBV5-1 and TRBJ1-1, with 10 nucleotides matching TRBD1. CDR3 size: 16 residues. Germline V gene lookup returns CDR1 SGHRS and CDR2 YFSETQ. V was clipped by 4 bases and J by 3 bases; unmatched bases: 9. Written as DNA, the CDR3 is TGCGCCAGCAGCCCTGGACAGGGGGTAGGTCACACTGAAGCTTTCTTT. Amino acid sequence: CASSPGQGVGHTEAFF.

The rearrangement links TRBV6-5 to TRBJ1-1; D gene uncertain. In germline, CDR1 is MNHEY, CDR2 SVGAGI. Between the trimmed V and J ends, which lost 2 bases and 3 bases, there was a span of 10 bases. The CDR3 is 14 amino acids. CDR3 sequence (DNA): TGTGCCAGCAGTTACCGCCCGCCGGACACTGAAGCTTTCTTT. It translates to CASSYRPPDTEAFF.

V and J are TRBV28 and TRBJ2-7; D is perhaps TRBD1 (6 bases). This CDR3 has 16 residues. Germline V gene sequence: CDR1 MDHEN, CDR2 SYDVKM. V gave up 4 bases and J gave up 6 bases, with 22 bases separating them. CDR3 DNA: TGTGCCAGCAGTTCCCTCGTCCCCCGGGACAACCGCGAGCAGTACTTC. It codes for CASSSLVPRDNREQYF.

CDR3 residues: CASSQEFSGMLSEQFF. CDR3 sequence (DNA): TGTGCCAGCAGCCAAGAATTTAGCGGGATGCTGAGTGAGCAGTTCTTC. The chain employs TRBV3-1 (or the pseudogene TRBV3-2) and TRBJ2-1; 8 nucleotides align to TRBD2. The CDR3 spans 16 residues. V was clipped by 0 bases and J by 9 bases; unmatched bases: 10. The V gene's germline CDR1 is LGHDT and CDR2 YNNKEL (reference sequence).

Here the CDR3 DNA reads TGTGCCAGCAGGTTATACGGGGACACGGGGCTGGGAAGGTATGGCTACACCTTC. Translated: CASRLYGDTGLGRYGYTF. The rearrangement links TRBV7-2 to TRBJ1-2; weak D call: TRBD1 (6 bases). Germline V CDR1 and CDR2: SGHTA, FQGNSA. The CDR3 covers 18 residues. The germline V and J ends were trimmed by 6 bases and 5 bases, with 28 bases remaining between them.

In this sample, this clone turned up once. The chain couples TRBV5-1 to TRBJ1-6, with 8 bases aligning to TRBD1. Germline loops: CDR1 SGHRS, CDR2 YFSETQ. V trimming: 4 bases; J trimming: 6 bases; junction bases outside the gene matches: 3. This CDR3 contains 14 residues. This CDR3 is CASSLGQGNSPLHF. For the CDR3, the DNA is TGCGCCAGCAGCCTTGGACAGGGTAATTCACCCCTCCACTTT.

The sample holds a few counts of this clone. CDR3 sequence (DNA): TGTGCCAGCAGCCAAGGAGCGGGAGGACCCACAGATACGCAGTATTTT. Its translation: CASSQGAGGPTDTQYF. The rearrangement joins TRBV4-2 to TRBJ2-3; 9 positions match TRBD2. Germline CDR1 reads LGHNA; CDR2 reads YNFKEQ. J lost 2 bases, V lost 1 base, and 4 bases had no gene match. The CDR3 runs 16 residues.

This chain links TRBV11-2 with TRBJ2-1, with 8 bases matching TRBD2. The germline V gene has CDR1 SGHAT and CDR2 FQNNGV. The CDR3 has 17 amino acids. The V segment lost 2 bases and the J segment 4 bases; nucleotides outside the gene matches: 10. The CDR3 region is CASSLRVAGGRYNEQFF. DNA for the CDR3: TGTGCCAGCAGCTTAAGGGTGGCGGGAGGACGATACAATGAGCAGTTCTTC.

This clone was seen a single time. The chain is built from TRBV5-1 and TRBJ1-4; 8 bases are a match to TRBD1. V was pared by 4 bases and J by 5 bases, with 7 bases of the junction left unmatched. This CDR3 is built from 15 residues. Germline V gene data show CDR1 as SGHRS and CDR2 as YFSETQ. The CDR3 protein is CASSRDRSVNEKLFF. The CDR3 DNA reads TGCGCCAGCAGCCGGGACAGGTCTGTGAATGAAAAACTGTTTTTT.

The chain carries TRBV6-6 and TRBJ1-2; TRBD1 is a possible D gene (6 bases). The CDR3 runs 15 residues. The V end was cut by 2 bases, the J end by 5 bases, with 15 bases between. Per the germline V gene, CDR1 is MNHNY and CDR2 is SVGAGI (reference sequence). The CDR3 region is CASSYQPQGPYGYTF. As DNA, the CDR3 is TGTGCCAGCAGTTACCAGCCACAGGGCCCTTATGGCTACACCTTC.

This chain connects TRBV7-2 to TRBJ2-7, with D maybe TRBD2 (5 bases). V was pared by 5 bases and J by 4 bases, with 24 bases between. The CDR3 extends over 17 amino acids. Germline V gene data show CDR1 as SGHTA and CDR2 as FQGNSA. The CDR3 spells CASSGSFPRTSGYEQYF. DNA of the CDR3: TGTGCCAGCAGCGGCTCCTTTCCGCGGACTTCGGGTTACGAGCAGTACTTC.

The gene calls are TRBV9 and TRBJ2-3; 8 nucleotides line up with TRBD2. V was clipped by 4 bases and J by 0 bases; unmatched bases: 4. CDR3 size: 15 residues. Germline V gene sequence: CDR1 SGDLS, CDR2 YYNGEE. This CDR3 is CASSSTSVSTDTQYF. CDR3 DNA: TGTGCCAGCAGCTCGACTAGCGTTAGCACAGATACGCAGTATTTT.

In this sample, this clone turned up a few times. This chain connects TRBV6-4 to TRBJ1-5, with a tentative D call TRBD1 (5 bases). The V and J ends lost 0 bases and 7 bases respectively, with 13 bases between them. Germline CDR1 is MRHNA and CDR2 is SNTAGT. The CDR3 is 15 amino acids. This CDR3 is CASSDSIDSPQPQHF. The CDR3 DNA is TGTGCCAGCAGTGACTCGATTGACAGTCCCCAGCCCCAGCATTTT.

The rearrangement uses TRBV28 and TRBJ2-1, with D tentatively TRBD2 (5 bases). V shed 8 bases and J shed 3 bases, with 8 bases lying between them. The germline V gene encodes CDR1 MDHEN and CDR2 SYDVKM. The CDR3 has 12 residues. This CDR3 is CASLTNYNEQFF. Here the CDR3 DNA reads TGTGCCAGCCTGACTAACTACAATGAGCAGTTCTTC.

The chain links TRBV7-9 to TRBJ2-7; D is unclear. CDR1 SEHNR and CDR2 FQNEAQ come from the germline V gene (reference sequence). CDR3 length: 13 residues. Trimming shortened V by 5 bases and J by 0 bases, and 8 bases separated the two germline ends. The CDR3 region is CASSPTGSYEQYF. As DNA, the CDR3 is TGTGCCAGCAGCCCCACGGGCTCCTACGAGCAGTACTTC. The full variable domain, rest sourced from reference TRBV7-9 and TRBJ2-7, is DTGVSQNPRHKITKRGQNVTFRCDPISEHNRLYWYRQTLGQGPEFLTYFQNEAQLEKSRLLSDRFSAERPKGSFSTLEIQRTEQGDSAMYLCASSPTGSYEQYFGPGTRLTVT.

The CDR3: CASSSQGYSYNEQFF. In DNA, the CDR3 is TGTGCCAGCAGCAGCCAGGGTTACTCCTACAATGAGCAGTTCTTC. This chain links TRBV7-6 with TRBJ2-1; D may be TRBD1 (5 bases). With 5 bases removed from V and 0 bases from J, the gap between germline ends came to 11 bases. This CDR3 is 15 amino acids long. CDR1 and CDR2 from the germline V gene are SGHVS and FNYEAQ.

This chain connects TRBV5-1 to TRBJ2-5; D is perhaps TRBD2 (5 bases). The germline V and J ends were trimmed by 0 bases and 5 bases, with 17 bases remaining between them. This CDR3 is built from 16 residues. Per the germline V gene, CDR1 is SGHRS and CDR2 is YFSETQ. CDR3 sequence (DNA): TGCGCCAGCAGCTTGGCCCCCGGGAAGTTGGCCGAGACCCAGTACTTC. The encoded protein is CASSLAPGKLAETQYF. Together with reference TRBV5-1 and TRBJ2-5, the CDR3 gives the full variable domain: KAGVTQTPRYLIKTRGQQVTLSCSPISGHRSVSWYQQTPGQGLQFLFEYFSETQRNKGNFPGRFSGRQFSNSRSEMNVSTLELGDSALYLCASSLAPGKLAETQYFGPGTRLLVL.

This clone was observed once. The chain carries TRBV2 and TRBJ1-3, with D unclear. Looked up from germline, CDR1 is SNHLY and CDR2 is FYNNEI. The CDR3 has 16 amino acids. Trimming removed 1 base at V and 0 bases at J, with 10 bases between. CDR3 nucleotides: TGTGCCAGCAGTGAAGGGACGGGAAACTCTGGAAACACCATATATTTT. Protein sequence: CASSEGTGNSGNTIYF.

The chain is built from TRBV29-1 and TRBJ2-1; 14 nucleotides line up with TRBD2. V lost 6 bases and J lost 1; bases outside the gene matches: 2. Germline V lookup: CDR1 SQVTM, CDR2 ANQGSEA. The length of the CDR3 is 15 residues. The CDR3 DNA follows: TGCAGCGTGCGGACTAGCGGGAGGTCCTACAATGAGCAGTTCTTC. This encodes CSVRTSGRSYNEQFF.

This clone was recorded once. The genes are TRBV5-1 and TRBJ2-1, with 8 bases lining up with TRBD2. Trimming at V came to 0 bases and at J to 6 bases, leaving 5 bases not matched to a gene. CDR3 length: 15 residues. Per the germline V gene, CDR1 is SGHRS and CDR2 is YFSETQ. The CDR3 loop reads CASSLAGTSLNEQFF. In nucleotides, the CDR3 is TGCGCCAGCAGCTTGGCTGGGACTAGTCTCAATGAGCAGTTCTTC.

This chain uses TRBV18 with TRBJ1-3; D call uncertain. The germline V gene has CDR1 KGHSH and CDR2 LQKENI. The CDR3 extends over 14 amino acids. The V gene lost 2 bases and the J gene lost 3 bases, with 8 bases spanning the gap. As DNA, the CDR3 is TGTGCCAGCTCACCAGGGCCCGGTGGAAACACCATATATTTT. It is translated as CASSPGPGGNTIYF.

CDR3 residues: CASSIGRAYYEQYF. CDR3 DNA: TGTGCCAGTAGTATAGGAAGAGCCTACTACGAGCAGTACTTC. This rearrangement joins TRBV19 to TRBJ2-7; D gene unclear. The CDR3 loop spans 14 amino acids. Trimming removed 1 base from V and 3 bases from J, with 10 bases in between. Germline V CDR1 and CDR2: LNHDA, SQIVND (reference sequence).

This clone was seen only once. The chain combines TRBV30 with TRBJ1-4; possibly TRBD1 for D (6 bases). Trimming took off 4 bases at V and 8 bases at J, with 23 bases between the two ends. Germline assignment: CDR1 GTSNPN and CDR2 SVGIG (reference sequence). CDR3 length: 16 amino acids. The CDR3 sequence is CAWTLAGASAGEKLFF. The CDR3 coding sequence is TGTGCCTGGACCCTTGCGGGGGCTTCAGCGGGGGAAAAACTGTTTTTT.

The V call is TRBV5-6, the J call TRBJ2-2; TRBD2 matches 11 bases. Germline assignment: CDR1 SGHDT and CDR2 YYEEEE. CDR3 size: 17 residues. Trimming cost V 0 bases and J 0 bases; bases outside gene matches: 1. The CDR3 bases are TGTGCCAGCAGCTTGGGGGGACTAGCGGCGAACACCGGGGAGCTGTTTTTT. Protein product: CASSLGGLAANTGELFF. The full variable domain, in which reference TRBV5-6 and TRBJ2-2 provide the parts outside the CDR3, is DAGVTQSPTHLIKTRGQQVTLRCSPKSGHDTVSWYQQALGQGPQFIFQYYEEEERQRGNFPDRFSGHQFPNYSSELNVNALLLGDSALYLCASSLGGLAANTGELFFGEGSRLTVL.

The chain combines TRBV4-2 with TRBJ2-1, with 7 nucleotides matching TRBD1. The CDR3 loop spans 16 amino acids. Germline V gene data show CDR1 as LGHNA and CDR2 as YNFKEQ. Trimming took 0 bases from V and 6 from J; bases not matched to a gene: 8. This CDR3 is CASSQDRDRVGNEQFF. In nucleotides, the CDR3 is TGTGCCAGCAGCCAAGATCGAGACAGGGTGGGCAATGAGCAGTTCTTC.

V and J are TRBV27 and TRBJ2-7, with 7 bases identical to TRBD1. The CDR3 runs to 17 residues. V lost 4 bases and J lost 5; bases outside the gene matches: 17. Germline V gene lookup returns CDR1 MNHEY and CDR2 SMNVEV (reference sequence). The CDR3 DNA follows: TGTGCCAGCAGTTCCATCAATTACAGGGGCCAATCCCACGAGCAGTACTTC. This translates into CASSSINYRGQSHEQYF.